This T cell receptor beta chain was sequenced in a study of blood T cell repertoires in COVID-19. The CDR3 has 14 residues. V shed 4 bases, J shed 4 bases, and the junction held 4 bases outside the gene matches. Germline CDR1 is MGHDK and CDR2 is SYGVNS. Produced via immunoSEQ multiplex PCR; TCRdb's table is partial and in-frame only. The sample lists approximately 260,000 clones; 87% were seen once. The sequence came from a man in his 60s who had recovered from COVID-19. This chain joins TRBV25-1 and TRBJ2-3, with 8 positions matching TRBD1. The material sequenced was peripheral blood. CDR3 region: CASSADRGADTQYF. The CDR3 DNA follows: TGTGCCAGCAGTGCCGACAGGGGTGCAGATACGCAGTATTTT. Variable domain in full (rest from reference TRBV25-1 and TRBJ2-3): EADIYQTPRYLVIGTGKKITLECSQTMGHDKMYWYQQDPGMELHLIHYSYGVNSTEKGDLSSESTVSRIRTEHFPLTLESARPSHTSQYLCASSADRGADTQYFGPGTRLTVL.